This TCR beta chain was profiled in a study of blood T cell repertoires in COVID-19. The assay was immunoSEQ multiplex PCR, and TCRdb's table has in-frame clones only and misses some. The sample records over 300,000 clones, 90% being singletons. This clonotype was sampled from a young man with active or convalescent COVID-19. The sample comprised peripheral blood.

For the CDR3, the DNA is TGTGCCAGCAGTTTTGTCGGGACAGGGGTTGAAAAACTGTTTTTT. This sequence encodes CASSFVGTGVEKLFF. V and J are TRBV28 and TRBJ1-4; 10 bases match TRBD1. J lost 7 bases, V lost 3 bases, and 5 bases had no gene match. Germline CDR1 MDHEN, CDR2 SYDVKM. The CDR3 runs to 15 residues.